This T cell receptor (beta chain) was retrieved from a study of cytomegalovirus exposure and HLA in healthy donors. The wider study: A prior study identified just under 120 million unique TCR beta sequences from around 180 million T cells. General study results and limits: V- and J-gene trimming in TCR beta was tied to a missense DCLRE1C variant by an analysis performed later. Being productive about 87% or about 30% of the time was typical of most TCR beta V segments in an earlier analysis.

Germline lookup yields CDR1 MNHEY and CDR2 SVGAGI. CDR3 length: 16 residues. V was clipped by 4 bases and J by 4 bases; unmatched bases: 8. Primers for the PCR totalled 60 Vbeta and 13 Jbeta. Generated by immunoSEQ multiplex PCR, the TCRdb table keeps only in-frame clones and is missing some. The profile shows about 130,000 clones, about 78% of them singletons. Comments on this clone: The antigen is undetermined.

Sequencing was performed on PBMCs. The chain carries TRBV6-5 and TRBJ2-2; 8 positions match TRBD2. The source is a man in his fifties in good health and CMV-seropositive. The CDR3 DNA reads as TGTGCCAGCAGTTCCTGGACTAGCAGGGGCACCGGGGAGCTGTTTTTT. It is translated as CASSSWTSRGTGELFF.